This TCR beta chain was recorded in a study of T cell responses to AZD1222 COVID-19 vaccine. Using immunoSEQ multiplex PCR, the repertoire was profiled, and TCRdb retains in-frame clones only, with some absent. The sample holds 100,000 to 150,000 clones, approximately 90% seen once. V dropped 5 bases and J dropped 5; count of bases not matched to a gene: 11. This CDR3 has 16 amino acids. Germline values: CDR1 SGHTA, CDR2 FQGTGA. The clonotype comes from an adult in good health. The V call is TRBV7-3, the J call TRBJ1-1; TRBD1 aligns across 10 bases. The sample here was peripheral blood, taken on day 0 of AZD1222 vaccination. This CDR3 is CASSARQGADWTEAFF. In DNA, the CDR3 is TGTGCCAGCAGCGCGCGACAGGGGGCTGATTGGACTGAAGCTTTCTTT.